What follows are 25 T cell receptor beta chains derived from one specimen sequenced in a study of cytotoxic CD8 clonotypes in ibrutinib-treated CLL. Here immunoSEQ multiplex PCR was the method, and the copy in TCRdb shows in-frame clones only, minus some. Here the sample spans roughly 250,000 clones, less than 75% being singletons. The input for sequencing was PBMCs, taken after 24 months of ibrutinib treatment. The receptors were sampled from a human donor with chronic lymphocytic leukemia.

This clone was detected only once. The V and J genes are TRBV6-4 and TRBJ1-5; 11 bases fit TRBD1. Trimming at V came to 1 base and at J to 0 bases, leaving 8 bases not matched to a gene. This CDR3 comprises 19 residues. Per the germline V gene, CDR1 is MRHNA and CDR2 is SNTAGT. For the CDR3, the DNA is TGTGCCAGCAGTGACTACGGGACAGGGGGAAGATATAGCAATCAGCCCCAGCATTTT. Its translation: CASSDYGTGGRYSNQPQHF.

This chain links TRBV19 with TRBJ2-3, with no clear D. Deletions cut 8 bases from V and 0 bases from J, with 12 bases between. The CDR3 contains 14 residues. Germline V gives CDR1 LNHDA, CDR2 SQIVND (reference sequence). Here the CDR3 DNA reads TGTGCCAGTTCCACTACCATTAGCACAGATACGCAGTATTTT. It is translated as CASSTTISTDTQYF.

The rearrangement joins TRBV30 to TRBJ2-3; tentative D call: TRBD1 (5 bases). The ends were cut back, 5 bases at V and 3 bases at J, with 18 bases in the middle. The CDR3 runs to 15 residues. Germline loops: CDR1 GTSNPN, CDR2 SVGIG (reference sequence). The CDR3 DNA reads TGTGCCTGGGGAAGGGGCAGGGCGTCTACAGATACGCAGTATTTT. Its translation: CAWGRGRASTDTQYF.

J is TRBJ2-2 and V is TRBV6-5, with TRBD2 matching over 9 bases. The CDR3 consists of 16 residues. Germline assignment: CDR1 MNHEY and CDR2 SVGAGI. The trim removed 2 bases at V and 1 base at J, leaving 2 bases unmatched. CDR3 sequence (DNA): TGTGCCAGCAGTTACACGACTAGCGGGAACACCGGGGAGCTGTTTTTT. Translating gives CASSYTTSGNTGELFF.

J is TRBJ2-1 and V is TRBV30, with 9 bases fitting TRBD1. Trimming at V came to 0 bases and at J to 6 bases, leaving 6 bases not matched to a gene. Per germline, CDR1 GTSNPN and CDR2 SVGIG (reference sequence). The CDR3 covers 15 residues. CDR3 sequence (DNA): TGTGCCTGGAGTGTACGCTTGACAGGGGGCAATGAGCAGTTCTTC. Encoded protein: CAWSVRLTGGNEQFF.

This rearrangement joins TRBV5-6 to TRBJ2-4, with a weak D call TRBD1 (6 bases). Germline loops: CDR1 SGHDT, CDR2 YYEEEE. The CDR3 consists of 16 residues. V lost 0 bases, J lost 3 bases, and 13 bases lay in between. This chain's CDR3 is CASSLVQGNGKNIQYF. The CDR3 DNA follows: TGTGCCAGCAGCTTGGTACAGGGTAATGGCAAAAACATTCAGTACTTC. The full variable domain, in which reference TRBV5-6 and TRBJ2-4 provide the parts outside the CDR3, is DAGVTQSPTHLIKTRGQQVTLRCSPKSGHDTVSWYQQALGQGPQFIFQYYEEEERQRGNFPDRFSGHQFPNYSSELNVNALLLGDSALYLCASSLVQGNGKNIQYFGAGTRLSVL.

This clone was found a few times. The V call is TRBV7-9, the J call TRBJ1-1; D remains ambiguous. The CDR3 is made up of 12 amino acids. With 2 bases removed from V and 2 bases from J, the gap between germline ends came to 3 bases. Germline CDR1 reads SEHNR; CDR2 reads FQNEAQ (reference sequence). The CDR3 DNA reads as TGTGCCAGCAGCTTACTTAACACTGAAGCTTTCTTT. It specifies CASSLLNTEAFF.

This sequence joins TRBV20-1 and TRBJ2-5; the D is unclear. Germline V gene data show CDR1 as DFQATT and CDR2 as SNEGSKA (reference sequence). CDR3 length: 10 residues. The V gene lost 2 bases and the J gene lost 5 bases, with 3 bases spanning the gap. As DNA, the CDR3 is TGCAGTGCTAGATTTGAGACCCAGTACTTC. Translation gives CSARFETQYF.

This rearrangement joins TRBV30 to TRBJ1-1; D may be TRBD1 (6 bases). CDR3 length: 14 amino acids. The V gene lost 3 bases and the J gene lost 0 bases, with 11 bases spanning the gap. Germline V gives CDR1 GTSNPN, CDR2 SVGIG (reference sequence). In DNA form, the CDR3 reads TGTGCCTGGAGAAGACAGGTCATGAACACTGAAGCTTTCTTT. The encoded protein is CAWRRQVMNTEAFF.

The chain employs TRBV11-2 and TRBJ2-2; 14 bases line up with TRBD2. Germline V gene lookup returns CDR1 SGHAT and CDR2 FQNNGV. After removal of 6 bases from V and 3 bases from J, the junction contained 6 bases not matched to a gene. The CDR3 length is 17 residues. The DNA of the CDR3 is TGTGCCAGCAGGCCGGGACTAGCGGGAGTGTACACCGGGGAGCTGTTTTTT. Protein: CASRPGLAGVYTGELFF.

The chain uses TRBV6-5 and TRBJ1-1, with D hard to call. CDR1 MNHEY and CDR2 SVGAGI come from the germline V gene. Deletions cut 10 bases from V and 0 bases from J, with 15 bases between. This CDR3 is built from 14 residues. The CDR3 region has the DNA TGTGCCACCAACTCCGACGGCATGAACACTGAAGCTTTCTTT. This translates into CATNSDGMNTEAFF.

The genes are TRBV5-1 and TRBJ2-2; D might be TRBD1 (7 bases). CDR3 length equals 15 residues. Trimming pared 4 bases from V and 2 bases from J, leaving 12 bases between. Germline V gives CDR1 SGHRS, CDR2 YFSETQ. The CDR3 DNA is TGCGCCAGCAGCCGGGGGACAGTTAACACCGGGGAGCTGTTTTTT. As protein: CASSRGTVNTGELFF.

This chain joins TRBV19 and TRBJ1-4; TRBD1 might be the D (5 bases). The V gene's germline CDR1 is LNHDA and CDR2 SQIVND (reference sequence). The CDR3 is 16 amino acids. The germline V and J ends were trimmed by 7 bases and 4 bases, with 19 bases remaining between them. CDR3 sequence reads: CASTLGLTEGNEKLFF. CDR3 bases: TGTGCCAGTACCTTGGGACTGACCGAGGGTAATGAAAAACTGTTTTTT.

The rearrangement joins TRBV5-8 to TRBJ2-1; TRBD2 matches at 7 bases. This CDR3 spans 15 amino acids. J lost 0 bases, V lost 2 bases, and 2 bases had no gene match. Germline-derived CDR1 and CDR2 are SGHTS and YDEGEE. The CDR3 region has the DNA TGTGCCAGCAGCTTCGGGAGGAACTCCTACAATGAGCAGTTCTTC. Protein sequence: CASSFGRNSYNEQFF.

J is TRBJ1-1 and V is TRBV7-2; tentatively, D is TRBD1 (5 bases). V was cut by 3 bases and J by 4 bases, with 9 bases left in between. The CDR3 contains 13 residues. Germline V gene sequence: CDR1 SGHTA, CDR2 FQGNSA. This CDR3 reads CASSFQGGTEAFF. CDR3 bases: TGTGCCAGCAGCTTTCAGGGAGGCACTGAAGCTTTCTTT.

The J gene is TRBJ1-4, the V gene TRBV2; the D is unclear. This CDR3 contains 13 residues. Germline V gives CDR1 SNHLY, CDR2 FYNNEI. The V end was cut by 2 bases, the J end by 10 bases, with 11 bases between. The CDR3 region is CASSEYFTVKLFF. Here the CDR3 DNA reads TGTGCCAGCAGTGAATACTTTACGGTAAAACTGTTTTTT.

In this sample, this clone turned up once. The rearrangement links TRBV18 to TRBJ1-4, with a tentative D call TRBD1 (5 bases). V shed 6 bases and J shed 5 bases, with 16 bases lying between them. The CDR3 sequence is 15 residues long. Germline V gene sequence: CDR1 KGHSH, CDR2 LQKENI. The CDR3: CASSLPGRGNEKLFF. CDR3 DNA: TGTGCCAGCTCGCTTCCGGGACGGGGGAATGAAAAACTGTTTTTT.

This clone was seen a few times. The chain couples TRBV4-2 to TRBJ2-7; 8 bases are a match to TRBD2. The junction had 13 bases not matched to a gene; V was cut back by 0 bases and J by 0 bases. CDR3 length equals 19 residues. CDR1 is LGHNA, CDR2 YNFKEQ, per germline. The CDR3 loop is CASSQEYPSGPGSSYEQYF. CDR3 in DNA: TGTGCCAGCAGCCAAGAATATCCTAGCGGGCCCGGTAGCTCCTACGAGCAGTACTTC.

V and J are TRBV6-5 and TRBJ2-7; the match to TRBD2 covers 7 bases. Germline V gene lookup returns CDR1 MNHEY and CDR2 SVGAGI. The V gene end was trimmed by 0 bases and the J gene end by 3 bases; junction bases not matched to a gene: 8. CDR3 length: 16 residues. The CDR3 protein is CASSYSSGAASYEQYF. CDR3 in DNA: TGTGCCAGCAGTTACTCGAGCGGGGCGGCGAGCTACGAGCAGTACTTC.

The rearrangement links TRBV18 to TRBJ1-2; D is unclear. Trimming removed 3 bases at V and 5 bases at J, with 10 bases between. Per the germline V gene, CDR1 is KGHSH and CDR2 is LQKENI. The CDR3 is 13 amino acids. The CDR3, as DNA: TGTGCCAGCTCACCGCAGGCGACTTATGGCTACACCTTC. Translated, it gives CASSPQATYGYTF.

This clone has only a few counts. This chain connects TRBV19 to TRBJ2-3; 9 bases map to TRBD1. Trimming cost V 4 bases and J 2 bases; bases outside gene matches: 7. CDR1 LNHDA and CDR2 SQIVND come from the germline V gene (reference sequence). This CDR3 contains 16 residues. This CDR3 reads CASSSRQGVNTDTQYF. CDR3 nucleotides: TGTGCCAGTAGTAGCCGACAGGGGGTAAACACAGATACGCAGTATTTT.

This clone was detected a few times. The chain combines TRBV4-3 with TRBJ2-1; perhaps TRBD2 as D (5 bases). The CDR3 consists of 15 residues. V was clipped by 1 base and J by 2 bases, with 9 bases between them. In germline, CDR1 is LGHNA, CDR2 YSLEER. The CDR3 DNA reads as TGCGCCAGCAGCCAAGGAGGGTCCCCCTACAATGAGCAGTTCTTC. It is translated as CASSQGGSPYNEQFF.

The chain uses TRBV10-3 and TRBJ2-1, with D maybe TRBD2 (5 bases). This CDR3 has 12 residues. V was cut by 11 bases and J by 3 bases, with 11 bases left in between. CDR1 and CDR2 (germline): ENHRY, SYGVKD. CDR3 bases: TGTGCCGGATCCCGGGACTACAATGAGCAGTTCTTC. It translates to CAGSRDYNEQFF.

The rearrangement joins TRBV19 to TRBJ1-1, with TRBD1 matching over 9 bases. CDR1 and CDR2 (germline): LNHDA, SQIVND (reference sequence). The CDR3 sequence is 16 residues long. V shed 3 bases and J 0 bases; nucleotides not matched to a gene: 5. The DNA of the CDR3 is TGTGCCAGTAGTATCGGGAACAGGGGGCTGAACACTGAAGCTTTCTTT. Residues: CASSIGNRGLNTEAFF.

The chain couples TRBV10-3 to TRBJ2-1; 7 bases agree with TRBD1. The CDR3 sequence is 13 residues long. V was pared by 7 bases and J by 3 bases, with 3 bases of the junction left unmatched. Germline-derived CDR1 and CDR2 are ENHRY and SYGVKD. The CDR3 DNA reads as TGTGCCATCACTAGGGACAGCTACAATGAGCAGTTCTTC. Encoded protein: CAITRDSYNEQFF.